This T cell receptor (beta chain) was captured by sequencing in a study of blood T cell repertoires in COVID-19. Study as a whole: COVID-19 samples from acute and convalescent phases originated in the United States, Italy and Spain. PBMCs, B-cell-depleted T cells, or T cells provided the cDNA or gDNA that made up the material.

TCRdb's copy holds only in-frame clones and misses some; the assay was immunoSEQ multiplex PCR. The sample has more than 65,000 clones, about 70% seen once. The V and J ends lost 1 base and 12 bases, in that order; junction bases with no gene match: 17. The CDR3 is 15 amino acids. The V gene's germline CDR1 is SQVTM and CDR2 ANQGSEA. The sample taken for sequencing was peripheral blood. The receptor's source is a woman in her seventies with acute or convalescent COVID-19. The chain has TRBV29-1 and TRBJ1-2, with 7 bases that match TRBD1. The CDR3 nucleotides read TGCAGCGTTGAAGGGGGGGACAGTTCCGCATTGGCCCACACCTTC. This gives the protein CSVEGGDSSALAHTF.